The 20 T cell receptor beta chains listed next were all sequenced from one sample in a study of patients and donors after allogeneic stem cell transplantation. TCRdb reprocessed the RT-PCR reads with MiXCR, giving one entry per CDR3 protein. The sample contains about 150,000 distinct CDR3 sequences, roughly 24% of which appear only once. Material: blood, either unsorted or a sorted T cell fraction (not recorded which). Receptors originate from a human donor who was either an allogeneic HSCT recipient or a stem cell or donor lymphocyte infusion donor (not recorded which). It is not recorded whose cells these are; they may come from a transplant donor.

The chain is built from TRBV10-3 and TRBJ1-1; TRBD1 aligns across 8 bases. CDR1 and CDR2 from the germline V gene are ENHRY and SYGVKD. The CDR3 has 14 amino acids. V lost 4 bases to trimming and J lost 1 base; unmatched junction nucleotides: 2. The CDR3: CAISGQGQNTEAFF. The CDR3 region has the DNA TGTGCCATCAGTGGACAGGGGCAGAACACTGAAGCTTTCTTT.

There are a few counts of this clonotype. The chain links TRBV7-2 to TRBJ1-6; D unresolved. The CDR3 runs to 14 residues. V was clipped by 5 bases and J by 3 bases, with 8 bases between them. Germline lookup yields CDR1 SGHTA and CDR2 FQGNSA. CDR3 protein: CASSPVVYNSPLHF. The CDR3 nucleotides read TGTGCCAGCAGCCCTGTCGTCTATAATTCACCCCTCCACTTT.

This chain joins TRBV7-7 and TRBJ2-3; TRBD1 agrees at 7 bases. The length of the CDR3 is 14 residues. Losses at the gene ends were 4 bases for V and 4 bases for J; bases not matched to a gene: 5. Germline loops: CDR1 SSHAT, CDR2 FNYEAQ (reference sequence). In DNA form, the CDR3 reads TGTGCCAGCAGCTCGGACAGGTGGGCAGATACGCAGTATTTT. It codes for CASSSDRWADTQYF.

This clonotype was picked up a small number of times. This rearrangement joins TRBV6-5 to TRBJ1-4, with D unclear. The germline gives CDR1 MNHEY, CDR2 SVGAGI. CDR3 length equals 14 residues. Between the trimmed V and J ends, which lost 5 bases and 0 bases, there was a span of 7 bases. The CDR3 nucleotides read TGTGCCAGCAGTATCTCGGCAACTAATGAAAAACTGTTTTTT. This encodes CASSISATNEKLFF.

The chain combines TRBV10-3 with TRBJ2-7; no definite D call. The CDR3 spans 15 residues. Per the germline V gene, CDR1 is ENHRY and CDR2 is SYGVKD. V was cut by 0 bases and J by 3 bases, with 12 bases left in between. This CDR3 reads CAISESYGSYYEQYF. In DNA form, the CDR3 reads TGTGCCATCAGTGAGTCCTACGGATCCTACTACGAGCAGTACTTC.

Many counts were recorded for this clonotype. This sequence joins TRBV3-1 and TRBJ1-1, with 7 bases identical to TRBD1. Germline V gene sequence: CDR1 LGHDT, CDR2 YNNKEL (reference sequence). This CDR3 contains 18 residues. The V and J ends lost 3 bases and 3 bases, in that order; junction bases with no gene match: 16. The CDR3 sequence is CASSHKGGGDSTDTEAFF. The CDR3 DNA reads TGTGCCAGCAGCCATAAAGGAGGGGGCGATTCCACCGACACTGAAGCTTTCTTT.

The V call is TRBV20-1, the J call TRBJ2-1; 10 nucleotides line up with TRBD2. CDR1 is DFQATT, CDR2 SNEGSKA, per germline (reference sequence). The CDR3 extends over 15 amino acids. V lost 2 bases and J lost 3; bases outside the gene matches: 4. CDR3 bases: TGCAGTGCTAGACAAACTAGCGGGGACTACAATGAGCAGTTCTTC. Protein sequence: CSARQTSGDYNEQFF.

The V and J genes are TRBV7-9 and TRBJ1-6; 9 bases fit TRBD1. Losses at the gene ends were 11 bases for V and 7 bases for J; bases not matched to a gene: 12. The CDR3 has 15 residues. The germline V gene has CDR1 SEHNR and CDR2 FQNEAQ (reference sequence). CDR3 region: CAGGRTGDRNSPLHF. CDR3 DNA: TGTGCCGGAGGCCGGACAGGGGATAGAAATTCACCCCTCCACTTT.

The rearrangement joins TRBV7-2 to TRBJ1-2, with 7 bases that match TRBD1. The CDR3 extends over 16 amino acids. Germline V gene data show CDR1 as SGHTA and CDR2 as FQGNSA. Trimming removed 5 bases from V and 8 bases from J; junction bases left unmatched: 17. CDR3 DNA: TGTGCCAGCAGCCGCAACCGGGACAGACTAACGGGCGGCTACACCTTC. It translates to CASSRNRDRLTGGYTF.

This clonotype has a single count. The rearrangement links TRBV12-3 or TRBV12-4 to TRBJ2-7; 7 nucleotides align to TRBD1. J was trimmed by 2 bases and V by 3 bases; bases with no gene match: 4. This CDR3 comprises 14 residues. The CDR3 sequence is CASSFRQGAYEQYF. Written as DNA, the CDR3 is TGTGCCAGCAGTTTCAGGCAGGGGGCCTACGAGCAGTACTTC.

There are a few counts of this clonotype. The V and J genes are TRBV6-5 and TRBJ1-2, with D maybe TRBD1 (6 bases). The ends were cut back, 4 bases at V and 6 bases at J, with 15 bases in the middle. The CDR3 is made up of 14 amino acids. In germline, CDR1 is MNHEY, CDR2 SVGAGI. The CDR3 bases are TGTGCCAGCAGTTCCCGACAGGCTCCGCATGGCTACACCTTC. Its translation is CASSSRQAPHGYTF.

The chain employs TRBV5-1 and TRBJ2-7; possibly TRBD1 for D (5 bases). The CDR3 is 14 residues long. Germline-derived CDR1 and CDR2 are SGHRS and YFSETQ. The ends were cut back, 2 bases at V and 4 bases at J, with 13 bases in the middle. Here the CDR3 reads CASSLPTVYYEQYF. The CDR3 region has the DNA TGCGCCAGCAGCTTACCGACAGTTTATTACGAGCAGTACTTC. Full variable domain (outside the CDR3, taken from reference TRBV5-1 and TRBJ2-7): KAGVTQTPRYLIKTRGQQVTLSCSPISGHRSVSWYQQTPGQGLQFLFEYFSETQRNKGNFPGRFSGRQFSNSRSEMNVSTLELGDSALYLCASSLPTVYYEQYFGPGTRLTVT.

This clonotype was observed many times. The chain recombines TRBV29-1 with TRBJ1-2; perhaps TRBD1 as D (6 bases). The CDR3 contains 12 residues. Per the germline V gene, CDR1 is SQVTM and CDR2 is ANQGSEA. Trimming stripped 4 bases from V and 2 bases from J, with 8 bases between. The CDR3 DNA sequence: TGCAGCGTTGGGGGGGCCAACTATGGCTACACCTTC. Its protein is CSVGGANYGYTF.

The chain combines TRBV3-1 with TRBJ2-1, with D possibly TRBD1 on 5 matching bases. This CDR3 region has 14 residues. The germline V gene has CDR1 LGHDT and CDR2 YNNKEL (reference sequence). V lost 3 bases, J lost 9 bases, and 15 bases lay in between. For the CDR3, the DNA is TGTGCCAGCAGCCATAGCAGGGATCAAGGTGAGCAGTTCTTC. Its translation is CASSHSRDQGEQFF.

This clonotype has more than one count but fewer than ten. In DNA, the CDR3 is TGTGCCACCAGTGATTCCAAAATAGGCACAGATACGCAGTATTTT. Protein: CATSDSKIGTDTQYF. V gene TRBV24-1 combines with J gene TRBJ2-3; D is unclear. The ends were cut back, 2 bases at V and 1 base at J, with 9 bases in the middle. CDR3 length: 15 residues. Per germline, CDR1 KGHDR and CDR2 SFDVKD.

In regard to this clonotype: One end of the junction varies from germline; a read error may be responsible. The V call is TRBV7-7, the J call TRBJ2-1, with D hard to call. CDR1 is SSHAT, CDR2 FNYEAQ, per germline (reference sequence). This CDR3 has 13 amino acids. CDR3 DNA: TGTGCTAGCAGCTTTGGGGTATCCAATGAGCAGTTCTTC. Its translation: CASSFGVSNEQFF.

Only a few counts were recorded for this clonotype. The chain carries TRBV5-1 and TRBJ1-5; the D gene is possibly TRBD1 (5 bases). V lost 0 bases and J 5 bases, leaving 9 bases between the germline ends. The CDR3 spans 14 residues. CDR1 is SGHRS and CDR2 is YFSETQ in the germline V gene. CDR3 DNA sequence: TGCGCCAGCAGCTTGGGCCTGGGGGATCAGCCCCAGCATTTT. Translating it yields CASSLGLGDQPQHF.

This clonotype was counted at least ten times. This chain links TRBV12-3 or TRBV12-4 with TRBJ1-3; D remains ambiguous. CDR3 size: 12 residues. Trimming stripped 4 bases from V and 1 base from J, with 2 bases between. CDR3 bases: TGTGCCAGCAGTTGGTCTGGAAACACCATATATTTT. Encoded protein: CASSWSGNTIYF.

CDR3 coding DNA: TGCAGTGCTAGAGACGGGCGGAGCGAGAGGTATTTT. It encodes CSARDGRSERYF. The chain uses TRBV20-1 and TRBJ2-3, with D uncertain. This CDR3 comprises 12 residues. The germline CDR1 and CDR2 sequences are DFQATT and SNEGSKA (reference sequence). V gave up 0 bases and J gave up 14 bases, with 15 bases separating them.

Comments on this clonotype: A read error is likely, as this CDR3 ends without the conserved phenylalanine or tryptophan. The rearrangement uses TRBV7-2 and TRBJ1-1, with D uncertain. Germline CDR1 is SGHTA and CDR2 is FQGNSA. This CDR3 spans 12 amino acids. Trimming left V 7 bases short and J 1 base short, with 7 bases between. CDR3 in DNA: TGTGCCAGCAACCGACAGAACACTGAAGCTTTCTTG. This translates into CASNRQNTEAFL.